The 8 T cell receptor beta chains given below trace back to one sample, sequenced in a study of blood T cells in healthy people across ages. The use of a sample-barcoded 5' primer and a J-beta primer mix characterized a second PCR of roughly 6 to 11 cycles. Using its own MiXCR run on the 5' RACE reads, TCRdb lists one record per CDR3 protein. The sample shows 1 million or so distinct CDR3 sequences, about 23% of them seen only once. The sample was also linked to a second study, of T cells of mothers and their children.

What was sequenced was blood. All receptors come from a girl aged 2 to 9 in good health.

This chain's CDR3 is CASSPLRKGSIDGYTF. The CDR3 coding sequence is TGTGCCAGCAGCCCGCTCCGCAAGGGTTCCATCGATGGCTACACCTTC. The rearrangement uses TRBV5-6 and TRBJ1-2; D remains unclear. The CDR3 covers 16 residues. V lost 4 bases, J lost 6 bases, and 22 bases lay in between. Germline V lookup: CDR1 SGHDT, CDR2 YYEEEE.

This clonotype was seen more than once but under ten times. This chain joins TRBV7-6 and TRBJ2-2; 9 bases fit TRBD2. With V trimmed by 1 base and J by 7 bases, 10 bases remained unmatched. Germline CDR1 is SGHVS and CDR2 is FNYEAQ. This CDR3 spans 17 amino acids. The CDR3 region is CASSLGPAGGPDGELFF. DNA for the CDR3: TGTGCCAGCAGCTTAGGCCCGGCGGGAGGGCCGGACGGGGAGCTGTTTTTT.

This clonotype turned up a few times. A read error may account for a junction end that differs from germline. The chain joins TRBV29-1 to TRBJ2-1; possibly TRBD2 for D (6 bases). The V gene's germline CDR1 is SQVTM and CDR2 ANQGSEA. CDR3 length equals 15 residues. CDR3 DNA sequence: TGCAGCGTAGAAGGGACTGCGGGCTCCTACAATGAGCAGTTCTTC. Amino acids: CSVEGTAGSYNEQFF.

The V call is TRBV20-1, the J call TRBJ2-3; D ambiguous. CDR3 length equals 11 residues. V lost 3 bases to trimming and J lost 5 bases, with 6 bases between them. CDR1 DFQATT and CDR2 SNEGSKA come from the germline V gene (reference sequence). CDR3 nucleotide sequence: TGCAGTGCTAGTAATGGAGATACGCAGTATTTT. This translates into CSASNGDTQYF.

The genes are TRBV2 and TRBJ2-6; D remains ambiguous. The germline V gene has CDR1 SNHLY and CDR2 FYNNEI. V was shortened by 7 bases and J by 2 bases, with 9 bases between the two germline ends. This CDR3 has 14 amino acids. CDR3 sequence (DNA): TGTGCCAGCATCCAGACGGCTGGGGCCAACGTCCTGACTTTC. The encoded protein is CASIQTAGANVLTF.

As for this clonotype: The junction does not match germline at one end; this may be a read error. This chain uses TRBV4-1 with TRBJ2-1, with unresolved D. The germline V gene encodes CDR1 MGHRA and CDR2 YSYEKL. CDR3 length: 17 amino acids. Here the CDR3 reads CASSQVFERSSYNEQFF. CDR3 DNA: TGCGCCAGCAGTCAAGTTTTTGAACGGAGCTCCTACAATGAGCAGTTCTTC.

The chain uses TRBV12-3 or TRBV12-4 and TRBJ2-1; 8 bases are shared with TRBD1. The J call is in doubt because the DNA end fits TRBJ2-7 better. The CDR3 is 15 residues long. CDR3 sequence: CASSLVGTGLFEQYF. DNA of the CDR3: TGTGCCAGCAGTTTAGTAGGGACAGGCCTTTTCGAGCAGTACTTC.

The CDR3 loop reads CASSRSGGEEETQYF. CDR3 nucleotides: TGTGCCAGCAGCCGGAGTGGGGGGGAGGAAGAGACCCAGTACTTC. The chain recombines TRBV11-2 with TRBJ2-5; TRBD2 agrees at 7 bases. CDR3 length: 15 amino acids. The germline CDR1 and CDR2 sequences are SGHAT and FQNNGV. Trimming removed 5 bases from V and 3 bases from J; junction bases left unmatched: 9.